This T cell receptor (beta chain) stems from a study of blood T cell repertoires in COVID-19 (dated by TCRdb to between 2020 and 2021). Describing the broader study: Collaborator samples came from the United States, Italy and Spain and covered acute and convalescent phases of COVID-19. Samples came from the ongoing ImmuneRACE study (first 160 participants) plus 1,254 subjects from 6 global collaborators. Where available, HLA class I and class II types were obtained from metadata supplied by the sample provider rather than from assay-based typing. Sample metadata almost always included a de-identified subject ID, COVID-19 status, age in years and sex. The prospective study material was composed of cDNA or gDNA derived from T cells, B-cell-depleted T cells, or PBMCs. The dataset comprised deeply sampled blood TCRbeta repertoires from subjects exposed to, actively infected with, or recovered from COVID-19. The repertoires were made available in a free public database intended to serve as a resource for research on the immune response to SARS-CoV-2. The study at large found these results: How much clinical and demographic metadata was included differed by source and by participant, and the metadata was provided uncurated.

Collaborating institutions collected whole blood in K2EDTA tubes following their own protocols. For TCRbeta analysis, collaborator samples were shipped as frozen whole blood, as isolated PBMCs, or as DNA extracted from either sample type. TCRbeta CDR3 regions were amplified from genomic DNA using the immunoSEQ Assay, a bias-controlled multiplex PCR. The study's own analysis went as follows. Nucleated cell counts per sample were estimated from amplification of reference gene primers within the assay. To quantify the absolute abundance of each unique TCRbeta CDR3 rearrangement, sequence reads were collapsed and filtered. For each sample, productive Simpson clonality was calculated by taking the square root of Simpson's diversity index across productive rearrangements. The table was pulled from immuneACCESS by TCRdb, which kept in-frame rearrangements only. Such tables lose some clones; where checked, under half of the loss comes from unresolved V genes, and the rest has no known cause. Clonal size and the V and J genes are those of that table, whereas D and trimming came from the DNA. The sample includes 180,000 or so clones, with roughly 85% observed a single time. The ten largest clonotypes hold around 7.8% of the sample.

Of note for this clone: The antigen this receptor binds is unknown. No base quality information exists; no much larger clone differs at one position.

The CDR3 holds 14 amino acids from the cysteine to the phenylalanine. Kept here is only the CDR3 DNA, which spans 42 bases and is read in frame from base 1. The germline V gene encodes CDR1 MDHEN and CDR2 SYDVKM. Unmatched junction bases come to 8, with V trimmed by 4 bases and J by 8 bases. The source material was peripheral blood. The V and J genes are TRBV28 and TRBJ2-7, and 10 junction bases match TRBD1. This clonotype was sampled from a woman between 55 and 75 years old with acute or convalescent COVID-19. The sequenced DNA: TGTGCCAGCAGTTCATCCGGGACAGGGGACCAGCAGTACTTC. It translates as CASSSSGTGDQQYF.